This T cell receptor beta chain was identified in a study of T cell responses to AZD1222 COVID-19 vaccine. Study-level points and caveats: Only after the peak T cell response were repertoires sampled. In a largely white British group with more females than males, clonal diversity was possibly underestimated. With two AZD1222 doses given, Spike-specific TCR breadth and depth both rose. Unmutated variant regions are reportedly targeted by nearly half of spike-specific TCRs.

This clone was detected only a few times. Its antigen is not known. Produced via immunoSEQ multiplex PCR; TCRdb's table is partial and in-frame only. The data show 75,000 to 85,000 clones, with about 83% seen just once and 27% held by the top ten. V dropped 0 bases and J dropped 1 base, with 9 bases sitting between them. CDR3 length: 15 residues. The germline CDR1 and CDR2 sequences are SEHNR and FQNEAQ (reference sequence). This chain connects TRBV7-9 to TRBJ1-1, with D possibly TRBD1 on 6 matching bases. The sequencing here drew on peripheral blood, taken 28 days after the second dose of the MenACWY control vaccine. This TCR derives from an adult who received the MenACWY meningococcal vaccine as a control. CDR3 bases: TGTGCCAGCAGCTTAGCCATACAGGGGAACACTGAAGCTTTCTTT. It translates to CASSLAIQGNTEAFF.